This T cell receptor beta chain is drawn from a study of breast tumors, draining lymph nodes, adjacent tissues. Findings and caveats of the study: Tumor repertoires ranked between lymph nodes and nontumor tissue in diversity, with V and J gene preferences.

MiXCR, applied by TCRdb to the multiplex PCR reads, yields one record per CDR3 protein. This table has about 25,000 distinct CDR3 sequences, 23% appearing once. This clonotype has ten or more counts. What it recognizes is unknown. Between the trimmed V and J ends, which lost 0 bases and 11 bases, there was a span of 11 bases. The CDR3 is made up of 13 amino acids. Germline assignment: CDR1 LGHNA and CDR2 YNFKEQ. The sequence was obtained from a female donor with breast cancer. Some clones in this sample may be carry-over from other donors' samples. The specimen sequenced was breast tumor tissue. This chain links TRBV4-2 with TRBJ2-1, with D possibly TRBD2 on 6 matching bases. The CDR3 DNA reads as TGTGCCAGCAGCCAAGATGGGACTCGTCAGCAGTTCTTC. Translating gives CASSQDGTRQQFF.